Shown below are 21 T cell receptor beta chains from a single sample sequenced in a study of cytomegalovirus exposure and HLA in healthy donors. Vbeta (60) and Jbeta (13) primers were used in the PCR. Method: immunoSEQ multiplex PCR; TCRdb's copy keeps in-frame clones and lacks some. The sample yields under 250,000 clones, roughly 85% seen once. Input material: PBMCs. Receptor source: a woman aged 30 to 39 in good health and CMV-seropositive.

This clone appeared once. V usage is TRBV6-5 and J usage is TRBJ1-1; 7 nucleotides agree with TRBD1. With V trimmed by 9 bases and J by 5 bases, 9 bases remained unmatched. Per germline, CDR1 MNHEY and CDR2 SVGAGI. The CDR3 has 13 residues. CDR3 residues: CASKTGIYTEAFF. CDR3 coding DNA: TGTGCCAGTAAGACAGGGATTTATACTGAAGCTTTCTTT.

This chain connects TRBV2 to TRBJ1-1, with D hard to call. Germline lookup yields CDR1 SNHLY and CDR2 FYNNEI. This CDR3 is built from 14 residues. Trimming took off 4 bases at V and 3 bases at J, with 12 bases between the two ends. CDR3 residues: CASSVMGGDTEAFF. As DNA, the CDR3 is TGTGCCAGCAGTGTCATGGGCGGGGACACTGAAGCTTTCTTT.

This chain uses TRBV2 with TRBJ2-7; 7 nucleotides line up with TRBD1. V lost 7 bases and J lost 6; bases outside the gene matches: 15. CDR3 length equals 15 residues. Germline V gives CDR1 SNHLY, CDR2 FYNNEI. The CDR3 bases are TGTGCCAGCAATCCTCCAATTGGGTACAGGGGCGAGCAGTACTTC. Translating it yields CASNPPIGYRGEQYF.

A single count supports this clone. The chain recombines TRBV29-1 with TRBJ2-3; TRBD2 is a possible D gene (5 bases). CDR3 length equals 15 residues. Germline CDR1 and CDR2: SQVTM and ANQGSEA. V was trimmed by 2 bases and J by 0 bases, leaving 12 bases between them. The CDR3 loop reads CSVEPWRGSTDTQYF. The CDR3 coding sequence is TGCAGCGTTGAACCCTGGAGAGGGAGCACAGATACGCAGTATTTT.

This clone was picked up a small number of times. This chain joins TRBV2 and TRBJ2-7; TRBD1 agrees at 7 bases. Germline V lookup: CDR1 SNHLY, CDR2 FYNNEI. The trim removed 1 base at V and 9 bases at J, leaving 12 bases unmatched. This CDR3 contains 15 residues. The CDR3 region has the DNA TGTGCCAGCAGTGAAGGAGGGACAGCCCTCTCCGGGCAGTACTTC. Encoded protein: CASSEGGTALSGQYF.

The chain has TRBV7-8 and TRBJ2-7; 9 nucleotides agree with TRBD2. The germline CDR1 and CDR2 sequences are SGHVS and FQNEAQ. The CDR3 spans 14 residues. V shed 2 bases and J 7 bases; nucleotides not matched to a gene: 6. The CDR3 sequence is CASSLLGLAGEQYF. The CDR3 nucleotides are TGTGCCAGCAGCTTACTTGGGCTAGCGGGAGAGCAGTACTTC.

The gene calls are TRBV6-6 and TRBJ2-7; 8 bases fit TRBD1. This CDR3 has 15 amino acids. J was trimmed by 7 bases and V by 2 bases; bases with no gene match: 10. The germline V gene encodes CDR1 MNHNY and CDR2 SVGAGI (reference sequence). The CDR3 sequence: CASSYPRTGSREQYF. DNA for the CDR3: TGTGCCAGCAGTTACCCGAGGACAGGGTCGCGGGAGCAGTACTTC.

The J gene is TRBJ2-7, the V gene TRBV4-1; D gene uncertain. The CDR3 runs 14 residues. In germline, CDR1 is MGHRA, CDR2 YSYEKL. Trimming took 0 bases from V and 2 from J, leaving 8 bases between them. The CDR3 here is CASSQETRTYEQYF. CDR3 sequence (DNA): TGCGCCAGCAGCCAAGAAACAAGAACCTACGAGCAGTACTTC.

This sequence joins TRBV7-6 and TRBJ1-1, with a tentative D call TRBD1 (5 bases). Trimming took off 4 bases at V and 0 bases at J, with 9 bases between the two ends. Germline V gives CDR1 SGHVS, CDR2 FNYEAQ. The CDR3 totals 14 residues. Here the CDR3 DNA reads TGTGCCAGCAGCTCTGACAGACTGAACACTGAAGCTTTCTTT. This encodes CASSSDRLNTEAFF.

On this clone itself: Other nucleotide sequences from this sample produce the same CDR3. The chain couples TRBV29-1 to TRBJ2-7; weak D call: TRBD1 (6 bases). Trimming took 4 bases from V and 2 from J, leaving 12 bases between them. Germline CDR1 and CDR2: SQVTM and ANQGSEA. The CDR3 spans 13 residues. The CDR3 sequence: CSVVGGSTYEQYF. CDR3 in DNA: TGCAGCGTTGTAGGGGGTTCAACCTACGAGCAGTACTTC.

The chain recombines TRBV4-1 with TRBJ2-1, with a tentative D call TRBD2 (6 bases). CDR1 MGHRA and CDR2 YSYEKL come from the germline V gene. CDR3 length: 18 residues. With 4 bases removed from V and 1 base from J, the gap between germline ends came to 20 bases. DNA for the CDR3: TGCGCCAGCAGCCCATACCACTCGGGCGGGACGTCCTACAATGAGCAGTTCTTC. The encoded protein is CASSPYHSGGTSYNEQFF.

The V and J genes are TRBV7-2 and TRBJ2-7, with 7 bases identical to TRBD2. CDR3 length: 15 residues. The J segment lost 4 bases and the V segment lost 5 bases, leaving 11 bases of the junction unmatched. Germline loops: CDR1 SGHTA, CDR2 FQGNSA. The CDR3 is CASSAGGGTVYEQYF. The CDR3 DNA sequence: TGTGCCAGCAGCGCGGGCGGGGGAACAGTTTACGAGCAGTACTTC.

The V call is TRBV9, the J call TRBJ2-5; 8 bases are a match to TRBD2. CDR1 SGDLS and CDR2 YYNGEE come from the germline V gene. Trimming took 3 bases from V and 4 from J; bases not matched to a gene: 11. The CDR3 consists of 16 residues. This chain's CDR3 is CASSDPVSGAPETQYF. The CDR3 nucleotides are TGTGCCAGCAGCGACCCGGTTAGCGGGGCCCCAGAGACCCAGTACTTC.

The V call is TRBV5-4, the J call TRBJ1-1, with 7 bases identical to TRBD1. Germline CDR1 and CDR2: SGHNT and YYREEE (reference sequence). J gave up 0 bases and V 4 bases, and 6 bases lay outside the gene matches. CDR3 size: 15 residues. CDR3 sequence (DNA): TGTGCCAGCAGCATCAACAGGGGAGTGAACACTGAAGCTTTCTTT. Translating gives CASSINRGVNTEAFF.

This clone came up once. The chain employs TRBV10-2 and TRBJ1-2, with D hard to call. Germline V gene lookup returns CDR1 WSHSY and CDR2 SAAADI. The CDR3 loop spans 14 amino acids. The V end lost 3 bases, the J end lost 4 bases, and 12 bases lay between the germline ends. This chain's CDR3 is CASSDARGSYGYTF. The CDR3 bases are TGCGCCAGCAGTGATGCTCGTGGGAGCTATGGCTACACCTTC.

The chain is built from TRBV4-2 and TRBJ1-2, with D possibly TRBD1 on 5 matching bases. The V and J ends lost 3 bases and 4 bases respectively, with 15 bases between them. Germline lookup yields CDR1 LGHNA and CDR2 YNFKEQ. The CDR3 runs to 15 residues. CDR3 residues: CASSQDRRDPYGYTF. CDR3 nucleotides: TGTGCCAGCAGCCAGGATCGGAGGGACCCCTATGGCTACACCTTC.

The chain uses TRBV10-3 and TRBJ1-4; D is ambiguous. The V and J ends lost 5 bases and 8 bases respectively, with 9 bases between them. The germline V gene has CDR1 ENHRY and CDR2 SYGVKD. The CDR3 is 12 amino acids. CDR3: CAISRAGEKLFF. The DNA for the CDR3 is TGTGCCATCAGTCGCGCGGGGGAAAAACTGTTTTTT.

This sequence joins TRBV5-6 and TRBJ2-3, with D maybe TRBD2 (5 bases). CDR3 length equals 16 residues. Germline V gene sequence: CDR1 SGHDT, CDR2 YYEEEE. Trimming left V 4 bases short and J 5 bases short, with 20 bases between. The CDR3 DNA is TGTGCCAGCAGCCCGGAGGCGACGGTTGGGAAAGATACGCAGTATTTT. Its protein is CASSPEATVGKDTQYF.

V is TRBV6-5 and J is TRBJ2-5, with D possibly matching TRBD1 (6 bases). Between the trimmed V and J ends, which lost 6 bases and 0 bases, there was a span of 14 bases. Germline V gene sequence: CDR1 MNHEY, CDR2 SVGAGI. This CDR3 has 15 residues. The CDR3 nucleotides are TGTGCCAGCAGCGGCATGGACAGTTACCAAGAGACCCAGTACTTC. It translates to CASSGMDSYQETQYF.

The V call is TRBV15, the J call TRBJ2-4; the D gene is possibly TRBD2 (6 bases). The germline gives CDR1 LNHNV, CDR2 YYDKDF (reference sequence). This CDR3 comprises 13 residues. V was shortened by 6 bases and J by 1 base, with 7 bases between the two germline ends. CDR3 amino acids: CATSRGAKNIQYF. In nucleotides, the CDR3 is TGTGCCACCAGTCGGGGGGCCAAAAACATTCAGTACTTC. Full variable domain (missing parts from reference TRBV15 and TRBJ2-4): DAMVIQNPRYQVTQFGKPVTLSCSQTLNHNVMYWYQQKSSQAPKLLFHYYDKDFNNEADTPDNFQSRRPNTSFCFLDIRSPGLGDTAMYLCATSRGAKNIQYFGAGTRLSVL.

The chain combines TRBV2 with TRBJ2-3; 8 bases agree with TRBD2. The germline gives CDR1 SNHLY, CDR2 FYNNEI. The CDR3 extends over 13 amino acids. V shed 7 bases and J 9 bases; nucleotides not matched to a gene: 9. CDR3 region: CASNGLAIDTQYF. DNA for the CDR3: TGTGCCAGCAATGGACTAGCTATCGACACGCAGTATTTT. Looking up the rest from reference TRBV2 and TRBJ2-3 gives the full variable domain: EPEVTQTPSHQVTQMGQEVILRCVPISNHLYFYWYRQILGQKVEFLVSFYNNEISEKSEIFDDQFSVERPDGSNFTLKIRSTKLEDSAMYFCASNGLAIDTQYFGPGTRLTVL.